These T cell receptor beta chains were read from a single sample in a study of blood T cell repertoires in COVID-19. Here immunoSEQ multiplex PCR was the method, and the copy in TCRdb shows in-frame clones only, minus some. Among fewer than 200,000 clones listed, over 80% were seen once. The sequencing input was peripheral blood. All receptors derive from a woman older than 75 with COVID-19, enrolled during active disease. CDR3s include the opening cysteine and the closing phenylalanine or tryptophan. A D gene is named only where the DNA matches it firmly. Not all rows give a size; the values are once, few, many and, for expanded clones, a class.

TRBJ1-3 | - | TRBV28 | - | TGTGCCAGCAGTTTATCCGGTCTGCGGTCCGCCATATATTTT | CASSLSGLRSAIYF
TRBJ2-7 | - | TRBV15 | TRBD2 | TGTGCCACCAGCATGGGACTAATCTACGAGCAGTACTTC | CATSMGLIYEQYF
TRBJ1-5 | once | TRBV7-2 | - | TGTGCCAGCAGCCCAGGAGGGCAGGCTGTATGGCCCCAGCATTTT | CASSPGGQAVWPQHF
TRBJ1-2 | - | TRBV7-3 | - | TGTGCCAGCAGTTTTCCCCAGGGATACTACACCTTC | CASSFPQGYYTF
TRBJ1-5 | - | TRBV19 | TRBD1 | TGTGCCAGTAGTCTAGGGACAGGGGGCGGACAGCCCCAGCATTTT | CASSLGTGGGQPQHF
TRBJ2-7 | - | TRBV5-4 | - | TGTGCCAGCAGCTTGGGACAGTTCTACGAGCAGTACTTC | CASSLGQFYEQYF
TRBJ1-2 | - | TRBV5-1 | - | TGCGCCAGCAGCCCCGGGGGGGACTATGGCTACACCTTC | CASSPGGDYGYTF
TRBJ2-2 | - | TRBV15 | TRBD2 | TGTGCCACCAGCAGAGGGGGGACTATGAACACCGGGGAGCTGTTTTTT | CATSRGGTMNTGELFF
TRBJ1-5 | - | TRBV3-1/TRBV3-2 | - | TGTGCCAGCAGCCTGGGAGCTAGCAATCAGCCCCAGCATTTT | CASSLGASNQPQHF
TRBJ1-1 | - | TRBV3-1/TRBV3-2 | - | TGTGCCAGCAGCCAAGCTGGGGGCTACACTGAAGCTTTCTTT | CASSQAGGYTEAFF
TRBJ1-1 | - | TRBV19 | - | TGTGCCAGTAGTTCAACACCGAACACTGAAGCTTTCTTT | CASSSTPNTEAFF
TRBJ1-2 | - | TRBV7-9 | TRBD1 | TGTGCCAGCAGCCAGACGCGGGACAGCTCAAGCTACACCTTC | CASSQTRDSSSYTF
TRBJ2-3 | - | TRBV5-1 | TRBD1 | TGCGCCAGCAGTCCGACAGGGGACTCCACAGATACGCAGTATTTT | CASSPTGDSTDTQYF
TRBJ2-7 | once | TRBV6-2/TRBV6-3 | - | TGTGCCAGCAGTTACGGAACAGTAAGCTCCTACGAGCAGTACTTC | CASSYGTVSSYEQYF
TRBJ1-2 | - | TRBV19 | - | TGTGCCAGTAGTATTAAGGGGAAGATAGGCTATGGCTACACCTTC | CASSIKGKIGYGYTF
TRBJ1-2 | - | TRBV2 | TRBD1 | TGTGCCAGCAGCTCCACAGGGGGCAACGGCTACACCTTC | CASSSTGGNGYTF
TRBJ2-7 | few | TRBV5-1 | - | TGCGCCAGCAGCTTGACCGGGGAGCTCTACGAGCAGTACTTC | CASSLTGELYEQYF
TRBJ2-5 | - | TRBV7-9 | TRBD1 | TGTGCCAGCAGCCCAAGGGGGGGACAGGGGCCAGGGGAGACCCAGTACTTC | CASSPRGGQGPGETQYF
TRBJ1-2 | once | TRBV15 | - | TGTGCCACCAGCAGAGATCCAGGGATGGACTATGGCTACACCTTC | CATSRDPGMDYGYTF
TRBJ2-1 | - | TRBV7-2 | TRBD2 | TGTGCCAGCAGCCCGGGGGGGAGCTCCTACAATGAGCAGTTCTTC | CASSPGGSSYNEQFF
TRBJ1-3 | few | TRBV7-8 | - | TGTGCCAGCAGCCTCTCGCGCCCGGGGTCCTCTGGAAACACCATATATTTT | CASSLSRPGSSGNTIYF
TRBJ2-7 | - | TRBV4-1 | - | TGCGCCAGCAGCCAAGTGGGACATCCCCACGAGCAGTACTTC | CASSQVGHPHEQYF
TRBJ1-5 | - | TRBV23-1 | TRBD1 | TGCGCTGCACCGGACAGGGGGCGAGATCAGCCCCAGCATTTT | CAAPDRGRDQPQHF
TRBJ2-1 | - | TRBV10-2 | TRBD2 | TGCGCCACCCACGGGGGGCTAGCGGGGGCGTCAGGGTTGGAGCAGTTCTTC | CATHGGLAGASGLEQFF
TRBJ1-4 | - | TRBV7-3 | - | TGTGCCAGCAGCTTAGGGTCCCCAGGCTCTAAACTGTTTTTT | CASSLGSPGSKLFF
TRBJ1-1 | - | TRBV7-9 | - | TGTGCCAGCAGCTTATTTATGGGCGAAGCTTTCTTT | CASSLFMGEAFF
TRBJ2-5 | - | TRBV3-1/TRBV3-2 | - | TGTGCCACCGGGAGTCGAGGCTCGGAGACCCAGTACTTC | CATGSRGSETQYF
TRBJ2-3 | - | TRBV19 | TRBD2 | TGTGCCAGTAGTGATAGCGGGGCCCGACCCGCAGATACGCAGTATTTT | CASSDSGARPADTQYF
TRBJ2-7 | - | TRBV5-1 | - | TGCGCCAGCAGCTTGGAATCGGGGGTTAACTACGAGCAGTACTTC | CASSLESGVNYEQYF
TRBJ1-3 | - | TRBV3-1/TRBV3-2 | - | TGTGCCAGCAGCCCAAGTTGGGGCAGGGGAGCTGGAAACACCATATATTTT | CASSPSWGRGAGNTIYF
TRBJ2-7 | once | TRBV5-1 | TRBD1 | TGCGCCAGCAGCGGACAGGGGGCCTCCTACGAGCAGTACTTC | CASSGQGASYEQYF
TRBJ1-6 | - | TRBV3-1/TRBV3-2 | - | TGTGCCAGCAGCCACGGGGATCATTCACCCCTCCACTTT | CASSHGDHSPLHF
TRBJ2-6 | once | TRBV28 | - | TGTGCCAGCGTTGGTGGAGGCTCTGGGGCCAACGTCCTGACTTTC | CASVGGGSGANVLTF
TRBJ2-3 | - | TRBV5-6 | TRBD2 | TGTGCCAGCAGCGCCCCGGGGGGAGGGCGGGCAGATACGCAGTATTTT | CASSAPGGGRADTQYF
TRBJ2-5 | - | TRBV25-1 | - | TGTGCCAGCGCGACTCTTGGGGGGGCAGAAGAGACCCAGTACTTC | CASATLGGAEETQYF